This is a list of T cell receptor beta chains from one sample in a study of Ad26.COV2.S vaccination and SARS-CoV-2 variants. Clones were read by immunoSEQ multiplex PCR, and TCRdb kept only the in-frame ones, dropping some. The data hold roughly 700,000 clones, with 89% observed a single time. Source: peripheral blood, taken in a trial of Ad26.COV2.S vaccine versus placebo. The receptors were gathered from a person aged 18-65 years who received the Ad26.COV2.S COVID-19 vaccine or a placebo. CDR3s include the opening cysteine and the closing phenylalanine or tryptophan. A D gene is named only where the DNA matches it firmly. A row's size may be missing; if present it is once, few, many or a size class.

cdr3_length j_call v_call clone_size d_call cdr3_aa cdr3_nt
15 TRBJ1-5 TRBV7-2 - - CASSLYREWNQPQHF TGTGCCAGCAGCTTATACAGGGAGTGGAATCAGCCCCAGCATTTT
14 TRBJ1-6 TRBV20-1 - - CSASGQGYNSPLHF TGCAGTGCTAGTGGGCAGGGCTACAATTCACCCCTCCACTTT
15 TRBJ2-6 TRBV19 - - CATHQTSSGANVLTF TGTGCCACCCATCAGACTAGCTCTGGGGCCAACGTCCTGACTTTC
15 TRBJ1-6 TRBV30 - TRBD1 CAWNSRDRGRSPLHF TGTGCCTGGAACAGCCGGGACAGGGGTCGATCACCCCTCCACTTT
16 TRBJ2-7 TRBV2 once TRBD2 CASSEWSTSETYEQYF TGTGCCAGCAGTGAATGGAGTACTAGCGAGACCTACGAGCAGTACTTC
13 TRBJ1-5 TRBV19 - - CASGGGPSQPQHF TGTGCCAGTGGAGGCGGACCCAGTCAGCCCCAGCATTTT
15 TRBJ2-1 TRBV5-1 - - CASSLGDLSYNEQFF TGCGCCAGCAGCTTGGGGGACTTATCCTACAATGAGCAGTTCTTC
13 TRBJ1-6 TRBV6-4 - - CASSQEYNSPLHF TGTGCCAGCAGTCAGGAGTATAATTCACCCCTCCACTTT
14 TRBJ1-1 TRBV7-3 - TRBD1 CASSRGQGVAEAFF TGTGCCAGCAGCCGAGGACAGGGGGTCGCTGAAGCTTTCTTT
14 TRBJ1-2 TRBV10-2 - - CASAHALSNYGYTF TGCGCCAGCGCTCACGCATTATCTAACTATGGCTACACCTTC
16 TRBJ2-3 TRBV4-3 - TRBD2 CASSQIWRGGRDTQYF TGCGCCAGCAGCCAAATCTGGCGGGGGGGAAGGGATACGCAGTATTTT
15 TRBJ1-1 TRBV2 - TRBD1 CASSVWSQGETEAFF TGTGCCAGCAGTGTTTGGAGCCAGGGGGAAACTGAAGCTTTCTTT
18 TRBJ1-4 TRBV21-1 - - CASSKALSRAEWDEKLFF TGTGCCAGCAGCAAAGCGCTTTCCCGGGCAGAATGGGATGAAAAACTGTTTTTT
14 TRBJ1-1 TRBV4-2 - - CASSQDSGNTEAFF TGTGCCAGCAGCCAGGACAGTGGGAACACTGAAGCTTTCTTT
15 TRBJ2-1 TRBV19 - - CASSISGQSNNEQFF TGTGCCAGTAGTATCTCCGGACAATCCAACAATGAGCAGTTCTTC
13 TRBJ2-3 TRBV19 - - CASSPDRRDTQYF TGTGCCAGTAGTCCGGACAGACGGGATACGCAGTATTTT
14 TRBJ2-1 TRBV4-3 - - CASSQGLGTNEQFF TGCGCCAGCAGCCAAGGACTAGGGACCAATGAGCAGTTCTTC
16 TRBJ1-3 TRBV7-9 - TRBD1 CASSLVDREGRNTIYF TGTGCCAGCAGCTTAGTTGACAGGGAAGGACGGAACACCATATATTTT
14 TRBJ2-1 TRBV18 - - CASSRTGPYNEQFF TGTGCCAGCTCACGTACAGGGCCCTACAATGAGCAGTTCTTC
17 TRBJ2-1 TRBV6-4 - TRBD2 CASSDSASGSSYNEQFF TGTGCCAGCAGTGACTCGGCTAGCGGGAGCTCCTACAATGAGCAGTTCTTC